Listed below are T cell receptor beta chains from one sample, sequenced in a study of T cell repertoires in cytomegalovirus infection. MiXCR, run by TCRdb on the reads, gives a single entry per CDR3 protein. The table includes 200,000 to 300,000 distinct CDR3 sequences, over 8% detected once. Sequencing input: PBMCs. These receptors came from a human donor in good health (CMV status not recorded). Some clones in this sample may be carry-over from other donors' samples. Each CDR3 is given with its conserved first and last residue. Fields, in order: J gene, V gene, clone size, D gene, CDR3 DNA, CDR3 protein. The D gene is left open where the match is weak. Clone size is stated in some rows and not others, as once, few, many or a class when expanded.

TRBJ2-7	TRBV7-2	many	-	TGTGCCAGCAGCTCCCAAACTATAGACGAGCAGTACTTC	CASSSQTIDEQYF
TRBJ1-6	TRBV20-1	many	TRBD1	TGCAGTGCTAGAGGGGACAGGGATAATTCACCCCTCCACTTT	CSARGDRDNSPLHF
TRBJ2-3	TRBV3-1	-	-	TGTGCCAGCAGCCAAGGGGCCCTATCCCGCACAGATACGCAGTATTTT	CASSQGALSRTDTQYF
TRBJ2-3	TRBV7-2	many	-	TGTGCCAGCAGCAGAGGGACTTCAGATACGCAGTATTTT	CASSRGTSDTQYF
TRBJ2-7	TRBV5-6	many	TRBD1	TGTGCCAGCAGCTTGACAGGGGGAGATGCCTACGAGCAGTACTTC	CASSLTGGDAYEQYF
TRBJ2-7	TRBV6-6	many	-	TGTGCCAGCGGTGGGGGAAGGACTTACTCCTACGAGCAGTACTTC	CASGGGRTYSYEQYF
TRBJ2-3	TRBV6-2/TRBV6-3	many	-	TGTGCCAGCAGCCAACCGGGCCCCCCAGATACGCAGTATTTT	CASSQPGPPDTQYF
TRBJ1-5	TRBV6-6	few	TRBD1	TGTGCCAGCCAGGGGGCATTTAATAGCAATCAGCCCCAGCATTTT	CASQGAFNSNQPQHF
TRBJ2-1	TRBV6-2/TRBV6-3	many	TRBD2	TGTGCCAGCAGTTACAGTCTAGCGGGAGGTCCTTTCTTC	CASSYSLAGGPFF
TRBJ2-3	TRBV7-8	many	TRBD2	TGTGCCAGCAGCGTCGGGACTAGCGTAAACACAGATACGCAGTATTTT	CASSVGTSVNTDTQYF
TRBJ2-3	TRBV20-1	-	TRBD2	TGCAGTGCTAGAGGTGGTGGTAGCGGGGGGGCCATAGATACGCAGTATTTT	CSARGGGSGGAIDTQYF
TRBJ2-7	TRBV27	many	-	TGTGCCAGCAGTTTGGGTTGGAGGGCTACCTACGAGCAGTACTTC	CASSLGWRATYEQYF
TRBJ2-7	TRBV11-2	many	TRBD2	TGTGCCAGCAGCTTAGTAGCGGGGATCTCCTACGAGCAGTACTTC	CASSLVAGISYEQYF
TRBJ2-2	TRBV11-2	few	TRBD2	TGTGCCAGCAGTCACATCTTTAGCGGGAGGAAGCACACCGGGGAGCTGTTTTTT	CASSHIFSGRKHTGELFF
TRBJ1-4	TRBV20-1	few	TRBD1	TGCAGTGCTAGATTGACCGGGACAGCTAATGAAAAACTGTTTTTT	CSARLTGTANEKLFF